The 28 T cell receptor beta chains in this list originate from one sample, sequenced in a study of molecular identifiers for immune sequencing clone quantification. TCRdb re-called the PCR reads through MiXCR, storing one row per CDR3 protein. The table includes tens of thousands of distinct CDR3 sequences, about 25% detected once. The specimen was naive CD8+ T cells from blood, with Jurkat cell RNA spiked in. Indicated subset: FACS-sorted CD8+CD4-CCR7+CD45RA+ naive T cells. Receptors were obtained from a human donor in good health. Some libraries in this study had Jurkat cell RNA spiked in.

This clonotype was seen repeatedly, ten times or more. The chain uses TRBV5-6 and TRBJ2-7, with D possibly being TRBD1 (6 bases). Germline assignment: CDR1 SGHDT and CDR2 YYEEEE. The CDR3 is 16 residues long. Trimming stripped 4 bases from V and 0 bases from J, with 17 bases between. CDR3 nucleotide sequence: TGTGCCAGCAGCCGCAGACAGGTAGCCAGCTCCTACGAGCAGTACTTC. This encodes CASSRRQVASSYEQYF.

This clonotype occurred many times. The rearrangement links TRBV20-1 to TRBJ2-1; no firm D call. The length of the CDR3 is 12 residues. Germline assignment: CDR1 DFQATT and CDR2 SNEGSKA (reference sequence). V lost 1 base and J 5 bases, leaving 6 bases between the germline ends. The DNA for the CDR3 is TGCAGTGCTAGAGGCTCTAACAATGAGCAGTTCTTC. Encoded protein: CSARGSNNEQFF.

This clonotype was observed a handful of times. A single base separates this from a much larger clone, so it may be a read error. This chain joins TRBV28 and TRBJ2-7; D remains unclear. CDR1 and CDR2 from the germline V gene are MDHEN and SYDVKM. The CDR3 runs to 12 residues. The CDR3 loop is CASSLPAYGQYF. CDR3 DNA: TGTGCCAGCAGTTTACCCGCCTACGGGCAGTACTTC.

Regarding this clonotype: A much larger clonotype is one base distant, so this may be a read error. This chain joins TRBV19 and TRBJ2-3; 10 positions agree with TRBD1. CDR1 and CDR2 (germline): LNHDA, SQIVND (reference sequence). This CDR3 has 16 amino acids. The CDR3: CASSPGDRGPTDAQYF. DNA of the CDR3: TGTGCCAGTAGTCCTGGGGACAGGGGTCCCACAGATGCGCAGTATTTT. Supplemented by reference TRBV19 and TRBJ2-3, the full variable domain reads DGGITQSPKYLFRKEGQNVTLSCEQNLNHDAMYWYRQDPGQGLRLIYYSQIVNDFQKGDIAEGYSVSREKKESFPLTVTSAQKNPTAFYLCASSPGDRGPTDAQYFGPGTRLTVL.

This clonotype was recorded many times. The chain joins TRBV24-1 to TRBJ1-5; D is undetermined. With 3 bases removed from V and 5 bases from J, the gap between germline ends came to 10 bases. The CDR3 consists of 14 residues. CDR1 is KGHDR and CDR2 is SFDVKD in the germline V gene. CDR3 in DNA: TGTGCCACCAGTGATGAGTCGAGTTATCAGCCCCAGCATTTT. Translation gives CATSDESSYQPQHF.

This clonotype was detected ten times or more. The V call is TRBV28, the J call TRBJ2-1; possibly TRBD1 for D (5 bases). The CDR3 length is 15 residues. Trimming removed 1 base at V and 4 bases at J, with 11 bases between. Per the germline V gene, CDR1 is MDHEN and CDR2 is SYDVKM. The CDR3 sequence: CASSLYQGPYNEQFF. CDR3 in DNA: TGTGCCAGCAGTTTATACCAGGGCCCTTACAATGAGCAGTTCTTC.

Many counts were recorded for this clonotype. The gene calls are TRBV7-8 and TRBJ2-5; TRBD2 matches at 12 bases. Germline V gene data show CDR1 as SGHVS and CDR2 as FQNEAQ. The trim removed 1 base at V and 5 bases at J, leaving 5 bases unmatched. The length of the CDR3 is 16 residues. The CDR3 DNA sequence: TGTGCCAGCAGCTTAGGACTAGCGGGGGAGAAGGAGACCCAGTACTTC. It is translated as CASSLGLAGEKETQYF.

Concerning this clonotype itself: A much larger clone differs from this one at a single base, so this may be a read error. The chain is built from TRBV7-6 and TRBJ1-1, with D possibly TRBD1 on 5 matching bases. The CDR3 is made up of 12 amino acids. CDR1 and CDR2 (germline): SGHVS, FNYEAQ. The CDR3 is CASSLDGGEALF. In nucleotides, the CDR3 is TGTGCCAGCAGCTTAGATGGGGGGGAAGCTCTCTTT.

On this clonotype itself: One base away lies a much larger clone, so this may be a sequencing read error. The chain uses TRBV6-5 and TRBJ2-3; maybe TRBD2 (5 bases). The CDR3 length is 15 residues. Per the germline V gene, CDR1 is MNHEY and CDR2 is SVGAGI. This CDR3 reads CACSYGVTSTDTQYF. The DNA for the CDR3 is TGTGCCTGCAGTTACGGGGTTACGAGCACAGATACGCAGTATTTT.

Note on this clonotype: Since a much larger clone is just one base distant, this may be a read error. This chain connects TRBV6-5 to TRBJ2-3, with D tentatively TRBD2 (7 bases). CDR3 length equals 19 residues. Trimming shortened V by 8 bases and J by 4 bases, and 31 bases separated the two germline ends. Germline V lookup: CDR1 MNHEY, CDR2 SVGAGI. CDR3 in DNA: TGTGCCAGCGCCCTCTCCCATGGGGGCGGGGGCGTAGGATCAGATACGCAGTATTTT. It yields the protein CASALSHGGGGVGSDTQYF.

This clonotype was seen ten or more times. CDR3 in amino acids: CASSVGLSGPTDTQYF. DNA of the CDR3: TGTGCCAGCAGCGTAGGCCTTAGCGGGCCCACAGATACGCAGTATTTT. V and J are TRBV9 and TRBJ2-3, with 7 bases matching TRBD2. V lost 0 bases, J lost 2 bases, and 6 bases stayed unmatched. CDR1 SGDLS and CDR2 YYNGEE come from the germline V gene. This CDR3 has 16 residues. Full variable domain (rest looked up from reference TRBV9 and TRBJ2-3): DSGVTQTPKHLITATGQRVTLRCSPRSGDLSVYWYQQSLDQGLQFLIQYYNGEERAKGNILERFSAQQFPDLHSELNLSSLELGDSALYFCASSVGLSGPTDTQYFGPGTRLTVL.

The sample holds many counts of this clonotype. The rearrangement joins TRBV4-3 to TRBJ2-7; no definite D call. The CDR3 is 13 amino acids. Germline V lookup: CDR1 LGHNA, CDR2 YSLEER. V dropped 1 base and J dropped 0 bases, with 4 bases sitting between them. DNA for the CDR3: TGCGCCAGCAGCCAAGGCCTCTCCTACGAGCAGTACTTC. Its translation is CASSQGLSYEQYF.

This clonotype has only a few counts. A much bigger clone sits one base away, suggesting this may be a read error. This sequence joins TRBV9 and TRBJ1-2, with D possibly TRBD1 on 5 matching bases. Germline V gives CDR1 SGDLS, CDR2 YYNGEE. This CDR3 is built from 14 residues. Written as DNA, the CDR3 is TGTGCCCGCAGCGTTGGGGGGGGTGACTATGGCTACACCTTC. Protein product: CARSVGGGDYGYTF.

This clonotype was seen at least ten times. This chain connects TRBV10-3 to TRBJ1-6, with 8 bases aligning to TRBD1. The CDR3 is made up of 14 amino acids. Germline V gives CDR1 ENHRY, CDR2 SYGVKD. J gave up 7 bases and V 6 bases, and 5 bases lay outside the gene matches. The CDR3, as DNA: TGTGCCATCAGCTCCGGGACAGGAAATTCACCCCTCCACTTT. As protein: CAISSGTGNSPLHF.

This clonotype was counted many times. The rearrangement links TRBV7-9 to TRBJ2-3; D gene unclear. This CDR3 has 14 residues. Trimming cost V 4 bases and J 0 bases, with 8 bases left between them. Germline V lookup: CDR1 SEHNR, CDR2 FQNEAQ (reference sequence). The CDR3 DNA follows: TGTGCCAGCAGCTCCACTATAAGCACAGATACGCAGTATTTT. Protein product: CASSSTISTDTQYF. The full variable domain, in which reference TRBV7-9 and TRBJ2-3 provide the parts outside the CDR3, is DTGVSQNPRHKITKRGQNVTFRCDPISEHNRLYWYRQTLGQGPEFLTYFQNEAQLEKSRLLSDRFSAERPKGSFSTLEIQRTEQGDSAMYLCASSSTISTDTQYFGPGTRLTVL.

A word on this clonotype: Since a much larger clone is just one base distant, this may be a read error. CDR3 sequence: CASTLDREEVNTEALF. As DNA, the CDR3 is TGTGCCAGCACCTTGGACAGGGAAGAGGTGAACACTGAAGCTCTCTTT. This chain connects TRBV5-6 to TRBJ1-1, with TRBD1 matching over 8 bases. In germline, CDR1 is SGHDT, CDR2 YYEEEE. CDR3 size: 16 residues.

J is TRBJ2-3 and V is TRBV7-8; D not certain. The CDR3 has 15 amino acids. V lost 2 bases to trimming and J lost 2 bases, with 11 bases between them. The germline CDR1 and CDR2 sequences are SGHVS and FQNEAQ. The DNA of the CDR3 is TGTGCCAGCAGCTTATCCAGGCCGGACACAGATACGCAGTATTTT. Its protein is CASSLSRPDTDTQYF.

Only a few counts were recorded for this clonotype. A single base separates this from a much larger clone, so it may be a read error. This chain joins TRBV4-1 and TRBJ1-1; D unclear. CDR1 and CDR2 from the germline V gene are MGHRA and YSYEKL. V lost 0 bases to trimming and J lost 6 bases, with 17 bases between them. The length of the CDR3 is 16 residues. CDR3: CASSQDIRDWAAEAFF. Written as DNA, the CDR3 is TGCGCCAGCAGCCAAGATATCCGGGATTGGGCCGCTGAAGCTTTCTTT.

This clonotype appeared many times. The chain uses TRBV20-1 and TRBJ2-2; 13 positions match TRBD2. The CDR3 covers 17 residues. Losses at the gene ends were 1 base for V and 3 bases for J; bases not matched to a gene: 5. CDR1 is DFQATT and CDR2 is SNEGSKA in the germline V gene (reference sequence). CDR3 sequence (DNA): TGCAGTGCTAGAGGGACTAGCGGGGGTCGGTACACCGGGGAGCTGTTTTTT. Its protein product is CSARGTSGGRYTGELFF.

In this sample, this clonotype turned up many times. This CDR3 is CASTNPLDEKLFF. The CDR3 nucleotides are TGTGCCAGTACTAACCCGCTGGATGAAAAACTGTTTTTT. The chain combines TRBV19 with TRBJ1-4; D gene uncertain. This CDR3 comprises 13 residues. Trimming removed 7 bases from V and 6 bases from J, with 12 bases in between. From germline, CDR1 is LNHDA and CDR2 SQIVND (reference sequence).

This clonotype appeared many times. This chain uses TRBV6-5 with TRBJ2-1; D not certain. CDR1 is MNHEY and CDR2 is SVGAGI in the germline V gene. This CDR3 has 14 residues. With 5 bases removed from V and 6 bases from J, the gap between germline ends came to 14 bases. CDR3 in DNA: TGTGCCAGCAGTACCGGGCCTGGGGTCAATGAGCAGTTCTTC. It yields the protein CASSTGPGVNEQFF.

This clonotype was observed many times. The V gene is TRBV20-1, the J gene TRBJ2-7; D is possibly TRBD1 or TRBD2 (5 bases each). The CDR3 extends over 13 amino acids. V shed 2 bases and J shed 2 bases, with 10 bases lying between them. Germline CDR1 reads DFQATT; CDR2 reads SNEGSKA (reference sequence). This CDR3 reads CSARKEDTYEQYF. The CDR3 nucleotides read TGCAGTGCTAGAAAGGAGGACACCTACGAGCAGTACTTC.

Remarks on this clonotype: Compared with germline, one end of the junction differs, possibly owing to a read error. The chain couples TRBV24-1 to TRBJ2-2; 7 nucleotides line up with TRBD1. The CDR3 spans 17 residues. The germline V gene has CDR1 KGHDR and CDR2 SFDVKD. DNA of the CDR3: TGTGCCACCGGTGATAAATCCGGGACAGCAGTAGACGGGGAGCTGTTTTTT. It codes for CATGDKSGTAVDGELFF.

In this sample, this clonotype turned up a few times. This could be a read error, since a much larger clone is one nucleotide away. Since no conserved phenylalanine or tryptophan closes the CDR3, a read error is the likely cause. Written as DNA, the CDR3 is TGTGCCAGCGGTCTCACAGCTATTAACACTGAAGCTTTCTCT. Translated, it gives CASGLTAINTEAFS. The chain has TRBV28 and TRBJ1-1, with no clear D. Looked up from germline, CDR1 is MDHEN and CDR2 is SYDVKM. V was clipped by 8 bases and J by 2 bases, with 15 bases between them. This CDR3 is 14 amino acids long.

In the case of this clonotype: One end of the junction does not line up with germline, which may come from a read error. This sequence joins TRBV19 and TRBJ2-6; a possible D gene is TRBD1 (5 bases). CDR3 length equals 14 residues. Looked up from germline, CDR1 is LNHDA and CDR2 is SQIVND (reference sequence). The CDR3 DNA reads TGTGTCAGTAGTATAGGGGCTGGGGCCAACGTCCTGACTTTC. It specifies CVSSIGAGANVLTF.

This clonotype was counted at least ten times. The chain joins TRBV13 to TRBJ2-3; D not certain. Germline-derived CDR1 and CDR2 are PRHDT and FYEKMQ (reference sequence). This CDR3 comprises 15 residues. V gave up 5 bases and J gave up 3 bases, with 15 bases separating them. CDR3: CASSPARPTTDTQYF. In nucleotides, the CDR3 is TGTGCCAGCAGCCCCGCAAGGCCTACAACAGATACGCAGTATTTT.

Of note for this clonotype: A read error may explain this, as a much larger clone is one base away. V usage is TRBV28 and J usage is TRBJ2-2, with a tentative D call TRBD1 (5 bases). The CDR3 totals 14 residues. Deletions cut 6 bases from V and 0 bases from J, with 8 bases between. In germline, CDR1 is MDHEN, CDR2 SYDVKM. The CDR3 spells CASRGLPNTGELFF. CDR3 nucleotide sequence: TGTGCCAGCAGGGGGCTCCCGAACACCGGGGAGCTGTTTTTT. The complete variable domain, with remaining parts taken from reference TRBV28 and TRBJ2-2, reads DVKVTQSSRYLVKRTGEKVFLECVQDMDHENMFWYRQDPGLGLRLIYFSYDVKMKEKGDIPEGYSVSREKKERFSLILESASTNQTSMYLCASRGLPNTGELFFGEGSRLTVL.

This clonotype was observed once. A much larger clone differs from this one at a single base, so this may be a read error. The chain links TRBV5-3 to TRBJ2-7; 7 bases are shared with TRBD2. TRBV5-3 is designated an ORF whose function remains uncertain. The V and J ends lost 8 bases and 5 bases, in that order; junction bases with no gene match: 13. This CDR3 spans 14 amino acids. CDR3 loop: CASRLSGGVDEQYF. Here the CDR3 DNA reads TGTGCCAGCCGCTTGAGTGGGGGGGTCGACGAGCAGTACTTC.